This TCR beta chain comes out of a study of blood T cells in healthy people across ages. In the study overall: Per two T cells, about one barcoded beta molecule was captured through template switching.

Notes on the study in general: While age rose, TCR beta diversity per million T cells dropped in a roughly linear way.

This clonotype has only a few counts. Its antigen is unidentified. Germline CDR1 DFQATT, CDR2 SNEGSKA (reference sequence). Trimming cost V 4 bases and J 6 bases; bases outside gene matches: 5. The CDR3 is 14 residues long. Sample-barcoded 5' priming and a J-beta primer mix drove a second PCR of about 7 to 12 cycles. Every cDNA was tagged by a template-switch adaptor with 12 random nucleotides. MiXCR was run by TCRdb on the 5' RACE reads, yielding one entry per CDR3 protein. The sample shows roughly 410,000 distinct CDR3 sequences, about half of them seen only once. Collection of approximately 9.3 milliliters of peripheral blood was performed for each donor.

The clonotype comes from a man in his sixties in good health. The chain links TRBV20-1 to TRBJ2-1; 11 bases align to TRBD2. The source material was blood. In nucleotides, the CDR3 is TGCAGTGCTATACTAGCGGGAGCGGGCAATGAGCAGTTCTTC. It encodes CSAILAGAGNEQFF.